What follows describes a single TCR beta chain. Original handling: Amplification with reference gene primers provided the estimates of nucleated cell counts. The protocol was immunoSEQ multiplex PCR, while the TCRdb copy is restricted to in-frame clones and leaves out a portion. D and trimming were read from the DNA, whereas the V and J calls and clone size are those reported in that table. The repertoire holds 90,000 to 150,000 clones, with around 79% as singletons. The data originate from a study of blood T cell repertoires in COVID-19. The V gene's germline CDR1 is DFQATT and CDR2 SNEGSKA (reference sequence). There are 11 residues in the CDR3. Trimming pared 3 bases from V and 6 bases from J, leaving 9 bases between.

The sample taken for sequencing was peripheral blood. The sequence was collected from a man between 45 and 60 years old with acute or convalescent COVID-19. This chain links TRBV20-1 with TRBJ2-7; D perhaps matches TRBD2 (6 bases). CDR3 in DNA: TGCAGTGCTAGCGGGAGTATCGAGCAGTACTTC. Protein: CSASGSIEQYF.